Presented here are 22 T cell receptor beta chains from one specimen sequenced in a study of Tregs in tolerant kidney transplant recipients. Measured with immunoSEQ multiplex PCR; TCRdb has only the in-frame clones, and not every one. In the table there are about 240,000 clones, roughly four fifths of which are singletons. Sequencing used CD4+ T cells from blood. The receptor set was obtained from a human donor in good health.

The CDR3 DNA is TGTGCCAGTAGTATTGCAGGGTCGGGCCAGCCCCAGCATTTT. Encoded protein: CASSIAGSGQPQHF. The chain couples TRBV19 to TRBJ1-5; D is perhaps TRBD1 (5 bases). Trimming removed 3 bases at V and 7 bases at J, with 13 bases between. Germline CDR1 reads LNHDA; CDR2 reads SQIVND (reference sequence). The CDR3 length is 14 residues.

V usage is TRBV5-4 and J usage is TRBJ2-3, with a possible D match to TRBD1 (6 bases). The V and J ends lost 4 bases and 5 bases respectively, with 17 bases between them. CDR3 length: 15 amino acids. Germline V gene data show CDR1 as SGHNT and CDR2 as YYREEE (reference sequence). The CDR3 DNA follows: TGTGCCAGCAGCAAGGACCCCGAAGGGGGAGATACGCAGTATTTT. This codes for CASSKDPEGGDTQYF. The full variable domain, completed using reference TRBV5-4 and TRBJ2-3, is ETGVTQSPTHLIKTRGQQVTLRCSSQSGHNTVSWYQQALGQGPQFIFQYYREEENGRGNFPPRFSGLQFPNYSSELNVNALELDDSALYLCASSKDPEGGDTQYFGPGTRLTVL.

The chain joins TRBV19 to TRBJ2-4; 7 bases match TRBD2. Germline V gene data show CDR1 as LNHDA and CDR2 as SQIVND (reference sequence). CDR3 length: 14 residues. V lost 3 bases and J lost 1; bases outside the gene matches: 0. CDR3 in amino acids: CASSMGGAKNIQYF. The CDR3 coding sequence is TGTGCCAGTAGTATGGGAGGGGCCAAAAACATTCAGTACTTC.

This clone has just one count. The chain links TRBV5-1 to TRBJ1-1; D gene unclear. The germline gives CDR1 SGHRS, CDR2 YFSETQ. CDR3 length equals 14 residues. V dropped 0 bases and J dropped 1 base, with 7 bases sitting between them. CDR3 bases: TGCGCCAGCAGCTTGGGCGTGGGGAACACTGAAGCTTTCTTT. This codes for CASSLGVGNTEAFF.

This clone was detected a few times. V usage is TRBV6-5 and J usage is TRBJ1-2; D gene unclear. Germline loops: CDR1 MNHEY, CDR2 SVGAGI. The CDR3 loop spans 14 amino acids. V dropped 0 bases and J dropped 4 bases, with 9 bases sitting between them. CDR3 in amino acids: CASSYSRRPYGYTF. In nucleotides, the CDR3 is TGTGCCAGCAGTTACTCAAGGCGGCCCTATGGCTACACCTTC.

In its sample, this clone was seen once. The V and J genes are TRBV5-1 and TRBJ2-3; 11 positions match TRBD1. Germline V gives CDR1 SGHRS, CDR2 YFSETQ. The V gene end was trimmed by 4 bases and the J gene end by 4 bases; junction bases not matched to a gene: 5. The CDR3 consists of 15 residues. Written as DNA, the CDR3 is TGCGCCAGCAGCGGGGGACAGGGGGTTTCAGATACGCAGTATTTT. It specifies CASSGGQGVSDTQYF.

This chain links TRBV5-1 with TRBJ1-3, with 8 bases aligning to TRBD1. The junction had 7 bases not matched to a gene; V was cut back by 5 bases and J by 6 bases. The germline CDR1 and CDR2 sequences are SGHRS and YFSETQ. The CDR3 totals 14 residues. The CDR3 bases are TGCGCCAGCAGAGCTGACAGGGGTGAAAACACCATATATTTT. It specifies CASRADRGENTIYF.

CDR3 sequence: CASSVVMGGTEAFF. CDR3 bases: TGTGCCAGCAGCGTAGTAATGGGAGGCACTGAAGCTTTCTTT. V usage is TRBV9 and J usage is TRBJ1-1, with D uncertain. Germline V lookup: CDR1 SGDLS, CDR2 YYNGEE. The ends were cut back, 0 bases at V and 4 bases at J, with 10 bases in the middle. The CDR3 runs 14 residues.

The count of this clone is one. CDR3 nucleotides: TGTGCCAGCAGCGTAGTTTCCGGGACTAGCGGACCCTACGAGCAGTACTTC. This codes for CASSVVSGTSGPYEQYF. The chain recombines TRBV9 with TRBJ2-7; 11 bases line up with TRBD2. V gave up 0 bases and J gave up 2 bases; unmatched junction bases: 7. The CDR3 totals 17 residues. Germline V lookup: CDR1 SGDLS, CDR2 YYNGEE. The whole variable domain, remainder taken from reference TRBV9 and TRBJ2-7, is DSGVTQTPKHLITATGQRVTLRCSPRSGDLSVYWYQQSLDQGLQFLIQYYNGEERAKGNILERFSAQQFPDLHSELNLSSLELGDSALYFCASSVVSGTSGPYEQYFGPGTRLTVT.

The V and J genes are TRBV4-1 and TRBJ2-4; D tentatively fits TRBD1 or TRBD2 (6 bases each). Germline CDR1 is MGHRA and CDR2 is YSYEKL. This CDR3 spans 14 amino acids. V lost 8 bases and J lost 10, with 21 bases in between. The CDR3 DNA sequence: TGCGCCAGCGCGACCGGGGGCGAGGGGGAAATTCAGTACTTC. Translation gives CASATGGEGEIQYF.

The chain couples TRBV6-6 to TRBJ1-6; D call uncertain. The CDR3 is made up of 12 amino acids. V was trimmed by 0 bases and J by 8 bases, leaving 2 bases between them. Germline CDR1 is MNHNY and CDR2 is SVGAGI (reference sequence). CDR3 amino acids: CASSYSDSPLHF. The CDR3, as DNA: TGTGCCAGCAGTTACTCGGATTCACCCCTCCACTTT.

This clone was counted a single time. The rearrangement joins TRBV5-5 to TRBJ1-2; the match to TRBD1 covers 7 bases. With V trimmed by 3 bases and J by 6 bases, 8 bases remained unmatched. Germline values: CDR1 SGHKS, CDR2 YYEKEE (reference sequence). There are 14 residues in the CDR3. The CDR3: CASSSGQPPDGYTF. The CDR3 region has the DNA TGTGCCAGCAGCTCGGGACAGCCACCGGATGGCTACACCTTC.

The gene calls are TRBV7-2 and TRBJ2-7; 7 bases are a match to TRBD2. The junction had 4 bases not matched to a gene; V was cut back by 3 bases and J by 2 bases. There are 14 residues in the CDR3. From germline, CDR1 is SGHTA and CDR2 FQGNSA. CDR3 in DNA: TGTGCCAGCAGCTTCCAGCGGGGCACCTACGAGCAGTACTTC. Translating gives CASSFQRGTYEQYF. The whole variable domain, remainder taken from reference TRBV7-2 and TRBJ2-7, is GAGVSQSPSNKVTEKGKDVELRCDPISGHTALYWYRQSLGQGLEFLIYFQGNSAPDKSGLPSDRFSAERTGGSVSTLTIQRTQQEDSAVYLCASSFQRGTYEQYFGPGTRLTVT.

V and J are TRBV7-2 and TRBJ1-2; tentatively, D is TRBD1 (5 bases). Germline-derived CDR1 and CDR2 are SGHTA and FQGNSA. The V and J ends lost 1 base and 4 bases respectively, with 13 bases between them. The CDR3 extends over 15 amino acids. CDR3 bases: TGTGCCAGCAGCTTAGTGGGGGAGGGGTTCTATGGCTACACCTTC. As protein: CASSLVGEGFYGYTF.

The V call is TRBV7-3, the J call TRBJ2-7, with 8 bases that match TRBD2. The CDR3 has 15 residues. The trim removed 2 bases at V and 2 bases at J, leaving 5 bases unmatched. In germline, CDR1 is SGHTA, CDR2 FQGTGA. The CDR3 DNA reads as TGTGCCAGCAGCTTAGCGGCGGGGGGAACCTACGAGCAGTACTTC. Its protein product is CASSLAAGGTYEQYF.

As DNA, the CDR3 is TGTGCCAGTAGTATGAGGCCATCGCCTCTGGGCCAAGAGACCCAGTACTTC. Protein sequence: CASSMRPSPLGQETQYF. This chain connects TRBV19 to TRBJ2-5; D gene uncertain. V gave up 3 bases and J gave up 1 base, with 18 bases separating them. From germline, CDR1 is LNHDA and CDR2 SQIVND (reference sequence). The CDR3 loop spans 17 amino acids.

This sequence joins TRBV27 and TRBJ2-7; no clear D. Germline assignment: CDR1 MNHEY and CDR2 SMNVEV (reference sequence). The CDR3 is 13 amino acids. Trimming cost V 6 bases and J 0 bases, with 9 bases left between them. Written as DNA, the CDR3 is TGTGCCAGCAGGAACCGTAACTCCTACGAGCAGTACTTC. Protein product: CASRNRNSYEQYF.

The chain links TRBV9 to TRBJ2-2; tentatively, D is TRBD2 (6 bases). CDR1 and CDR2 from the germline V gene are SGDLS and YYNGEE. There are 15 residues in the CDR3. V was pared by 4 bases and J by 1 base, with 11 bases between. In DNA form, the CDR3 reads TGTGCCAGCAGCCCAGGGACTCTGAACACCGGGGAGCTGTTTTTT. It yields the protein CASSPGTLNTGELFF.

The table lists this clone with a count of one. The rearrangement links TRBV5-1 to TRBJ1-1; 7 nucleotides line up with TRBD1. The V gene end was trimmed by 1 base and the J gene end by 6 bases; junction bases not matched to a gene: 6. The CDR3 is 14 residues long. Per germline, CDR1 SGHRS and CDR2 YFSETQ. Here the CDR3 DNA reads TGCGCCAGCAGCTTGAAGCAAGGACAGGCTGAAGCTTTCTTT. Translated: CASSLKQGQAEAFF.

The chain joins TRBV5-1 to TRBJ2-2; perhaps TRBD2 as D (6 bases). CDR1 and CDR2 (germline): SGHRS, YFSETQ. V lost 4 bases and J 6 bases, leaving 16 bases between the germline ends. This CDR3 comprises 15 residues. The CDR3, as DNA: TGCGCCAGCAGCCGGGGCTGGGAGGCCCCCGGGGAGCTGTTTTTT. Its translation: CASSRGWEAPGELFF.

The genes are TRBV18 and TRBJ2-7; 12 nucleotides align to TRBD2. The germline V gene encodes CDR1 KGHSH and CDR2 LQKENI. After removal of 3 bases from V and 0 bases from J, the junction contained 3 bases not matched to a gene. The CDR3 is 16 residues long. The CDR3 DNA reads as TGTGCCAGCTCACCGATACTAGCGGGGGGCTCCTACGAGCAGTACTTC. Translating gives CASSPILAGGSYEQYF.

The CDR3 region is CASSLHTEQYF. CDR3 sequence (DNA): TGTGCCAGCAGTCTGCACACCGAGCAGTACTTC. This chain joins TRBV7-9 and TRBJ2-7; D call uncertain. V shed 6 bases and J shed 6 bases, with 9 bases lying between them. The germline V gene encodes CDR1 SEHNR and CDR2 FQNEAQ (reference sequence). CDR3 length equals 11 residues.